This T cell receptor beta chain emerged from a study of low-dose radiotherapy and immunotherapy resistance in tumors. Time point meaning: before trial treatment. The presence of advanced solid tumors lacking tumor-infiltrating lymphocytes characterized eligible patients. Germline loops: CDR1 LNHDA, CDR2 SQIVND (reference sequence). V was clipped by 5 bases and J by 0 bases, with 8 bases between them. The CDR3 length is 15 residues. This clonotype was counted a few times. First-strand cDNA relied on TRAV- and TRBV-specific primers spanning alpha and beta chains. TCR amplification involved around 22 PCR cycles with a constant-region primer and V-primer adapter. MiXCR, run by TCRdb on the reads, gives a single entry per CDR3 protein. The sample includes 85,000 to 95,000 distinct CDR3 sequences, 9.4% seen only once; the top ten take roughly 1%.

The TCR originated in a male donor with prostate cancer. The rearrangement links TRBV19 to TRBJ2-6, with D maybe TRBD1 (5 bases). The sequences come from PBMCs, collected before treatment. The CDR3 DNA follows: TGTGCCAGTAGTGCAGGGTACTCTGGGGCCAACGTCCTGACTTTC. Translated, it gives CASSAGYSGANVLTF.